The 23 T cell receptor beta chains below all came from one sample that was sequenced in a study of shared clonotypes between healthy human individuals. TCRdb's copy holds only in-frame clones and misses some; the assay was immunoSEQ multiplex PCR. The sample consists of 2 million to 3 million clones, over 85% of them appearing once. What was sequenced was naive CD4+ T cells from PBMCs. Regarding subset: CD45RA+ positively selected. The receptors here all came from a man aged 18 to 29 in good health. Some clones in this sample may be carry-over from other donors' samples.

On this clone itself: This sample includes further DNA sequences coding for the same CDR3. J is TRBJ1-4 and V is TRBV5-1; possibly TRBD1 for D (6 bases). Germline V gene data show CDR1 as SGHRS and CDR2 as YFSETQ. Between the trimmed V and J ends, which lost 1 base and 8 bases, there was a span of 12 bases. CDR3 length: 14 residues. The CDR3 loop is CASSLRQGNEKLFF. CDR3 nucleotide sequence: TGCGCCAGCAGCTTGAGGCAGGGGAACGAAAAACTGTTTTTT. Based on the CDR3 plus reference TRBV5-1 and TRBJ1-4, the full variable domain is KAGVTQTPRYLIKTRGQQVTLSCSPISGHRSVSWYQQTPGQGLQFLFEYFSETQRNKGNFPGRFSGRQFSNSRSEMNVSTLELGDSALYLCASSLRQGNEKLFFGSGTQLSVL.

Comments on this clone: The sample carries other DNA sequences with the same CDR3. CDR3 sequence: CASSLGPGSYEQYF. CDR3 nucleotide sequence: TGTGCCAGCAGCTTGGGCCCCGGGTCCTACGAGCAGTACTTC. The chain combines TRBV7-3 with TRBJ2-7; D remains ambiguous. This CDR3 contains 14 residues. Trimming shortened V by 3 bases and J by 1 base, and 10 bases separated the two germline ends. The germline gives CDR1 SGHTA, CDR2 FQGTGA. The full variable domain, in which reference TRBV7-3 and TRBJ2-7 provide the parts outside the CDR3, is GAGVSQTPSNKVTEKGKYVELRCDPISGHTALYWYRQSLGQGPEFLIYFQGTGAADDSGLPNDRFFAVRPEGSVSTLKIQRTERGDSAVYLCASSLGPGSYEQYFGPGTRLTVT.

The chain employs TRBV27 and TRBJ2-6, with D hard to call. The CDR3 consists of 14 residues. V dropped 5 bases and J dropped 0 bases, with 5 bases sitting between them. The germline gives CDR1 MNHEY, CDR2 SMNVEV (reference sequence). CDR3 loop: CASSDNSGANVLTF. Here the CDR3 DNA reads TGTGCCAGCAGTGACAACTCTGGGGCCAACGTCCTGACTTTC.

The CDR3 bases are TGTGCCAGCAGCGCCGGCCTACAACTAGCGGGGGGCACAGATACGCAGTATTTT. It encodes CASSAGLQLAGGTDTQYF. The genes are TRBV5-4 and TRBJ2-3; 11 bases map to TRBD2. This CDR3 has 18 amino acids. V gave up 4 bases and J gave up 1 base; unmatched junction bases: 11. Germline V gives CDR1 SGHNT, CDR2 YYREEE (reference sequence).

The chain has TRBV6-1 and TRBJ2-5; 9 positions agree with TRBD2. The CDR3 is 15 residues long. Per the germline V gene, CDR1 is MNHNS and CDR2 is SASEGT. V trimming: 8 bases; J trimming: 4 bases; junction bases outside the gene matches: 11. The CDR3 is CASYWLAGFGETQYF. The CDR3 bases are TGTGCCAGCTATTGGCTAGCGGGATTTGGAGAGACCCAGTACTTC.

As DNA, the CDR3 is TGTGCCAGCAGTTTAAGGGAGGGCCCGACCTACGAGCAGTACTTC. This sequence encodes CASSLREGPTYEQYF. The chain is built from TRBV11-2 and TRBJ2-7; 7 nucleotides agree with TRBD2. The length of the CDR3 is 15 residues. CDR1 and CDR2 from the germline V gene are SGHAT and FQNNGV. With 6 bases clipped from V and 2 bases from J, the junction kept 10 bases outside the gene matches. The variable domain in full, completed from reference TRBV11-2 and TRBJ2-7, reads EAGVAQSPRYKIIEKRQSVAFWCNPISGHATLYWYQQILGQGPKLLIQFQNNGVVDDSQLPKDRFSAERLKGVDSTLKIQPAKLEDSAVYLCASSLREGPTYEQYFGPGTRLTVT.

V is TRBV4-1 and J is TRBJ2-5; 8 nucleotides match TRBD2. The CDR3 totals 16 residues. V was clipped by 1 base and J by 9 bases; unmatched bases: 13. Germline-derived CDR1 and CDR2 are MGHRA and YSYEKL. CDR3 region: CASSQGTGSSGRAQYF. The DNA for the CDR3 is TGCGCCAGCAGCCAAGGTACCGGGAGCTCCGGGAGGGCCCAGTACTTC.

The J gene is TRBJ1-5, the V gene TRBV18; D unclear. Germline CDR1 is KGHSH and CDR2 is LQKENI. The CDR3 is 15 residues long. Deletions cut 1 base from V and 2 bases from J, with 9 bases between. The CDR3 DNA follows: TGTGCCAGCTCACCACTAGGTGCGGGCAATCAGCCCCAGCATTTT. Translating it yields CASSPLGAGNQPQHF. Filled out from reference TRBV18 and TRBJ1-5, the complete variable domain reads NAGVMQNPRHLVRRRGQEARLRCSPMKGHSHVYWYRQLPEEGLKFMVYLQKENIIDESGMPKERFSAEFPKEGPSILRIQQVVRGDSAAYFCASSPLGAGNQPQHFGDGTRLSIL.

This clone was seen only once. The chain employs TRBV28 and TRBJ1-4, with D possibly TRBD1 on 5 matching bases. The CDR3 extends over 15 amino acids. CDR1 and CDR2 (germline): MDHEN, SYDVKM. Trimming shortened V by 7 bases and J by 4 bases, and 16 bases separated the two germline ends. This CDR3 reads CASTGGGFNNEKLFF. The CDR3, as DNA: TGTGCCAGCACCGGGGGGGGGTTTAATAATGAAAAACTGTTTTTT.

The chain joins TRBV5-1 to TRBJ2-3; no firm D call. This CDR3 region has 14 residues. Trimming left V 1 base short and J 5 bases short, with 11 bases between. CDR1 and CDR2 (germline): SGHRS, YFSETQ. The CDR3 DNA sequence: TGCGCCAGCAGCTTGTTGCCCGGGCAAGATACGCAGTATTTT. Translation: CASSLLPGQDTQYF.

The J gene is TRBJ1-2, the V gene TRBV15; D not resolved. CDR1 and CDR2 from the germline V gene are LNHNV and YYDKDF (reference sequence). Between the trimmed V and J ends, which lost 1 base and 2 bases, there was a span of 11 bases. The CDR3 is made up of 15 amino acids. The DNA of the CDR3 is TGTGCCACCAGCAGAGCGATACATGGGAACTATGGCTACACCTTC. Protein product: CATSRAIHGNYGYTF.

The V call is TRBV29-1, the J call TRBJ1-1; the D gene is possibly TRBD1 (5 bases). The CDR3 is made up of 13 amino acids. Germline V gene lookup returns CDR1 SQVTM and CDR2 ANQGSEA. V dropped 4 bases and J dropped 1 base, with 10 bases sitting between them. The CDR3 is CSVAGDGNTEAFF. DNA for the CDR3: TGCAGCGTTGCGGGGGACGGGAACACTGAAGCTTTCTTT.

CDR3 protein: CASSATQGLDTEAFF. The CDR3 region has the DNA TGTGCCAGCAGCGCGACCCAGGGCCTGGACACTGAAGCTTTCTTT. The gene calls are TRBV5-6 and TRBJ1-1, with D possibly TRBD1 on 5 matching bases. The germline V gene encodes CDR1 SGHDT and CDR2 YYEEEE. V lost 4 bases to trimming and J lost 3 bases, with 16 bases between them. CDR3 length: 15 residues.

V and J are TRBV4-2 and TRBJ2-3, with D perhaps being TRBD1 or TRBD2 (5 bases each). This CDR3 is 15 amino acids long. Trimming removed 1 base from V and 1 base from J, with 9 bases in between. Germline V CDR1 and CDR2: LGHNA, YNFKEQ. CDR3 in DNA: TGTGCCAGCAGCCAAGTGGGGGACGGCACAGATACGCAGTATTTT. Translation gives CASSQVGDGTDTQYF.

This clone appeared a single time. Other DNA sequences in the same sample also yield this CDR3. This rearrangement joins TRBV28 to TRBJ2-7; 11 bases align to TRBD2. This CDR3 contains 14 residues. Germline V gene lookup returns CDR1 MDHEN and CDR2 SYDVKM. The V segment lost 6 bases and the J segment 3 bases; nucleotides outside the gene matches: 4. The CDR3 coding sequence is TGTGCCAGCAGGCCCGGGACTAGCGGCTACGAGCAGTACTTC. This codes for CASRPGTSGYEQYF.

With regard to this clone: Other DNA sequences within the sample encode an identical CDR3. The rearrangement links TRBV20-1 to TRBJ1-6; D not resolved. The germline V gene has CDR1 DFQATT and CDR2 SNEGSKA (reference sequence). The length of the CDR3 is 11 residues. Deletions cut 5 bases from V and 7 bases from J, with 6 bases between. The CDR3 region is CSARANSPLHF. For the CDR3, the DNA is TGCAGTGCTCGAGCGAATTCACCCCTCCACTTT.

The rearrangement joins TRBV5-6 to TRBJ2-1; no definite D call. The CDR3 has 14 amino acids. Per germline, CDR1 SGHDT and CDR2 YYEEEE. Between the trimmed V and J ends, which lost 4 bases and 3 bases, there was a span of 11 bases. CDR3 sequence reads: CASSHEVSYNEQFF. Written as DNA, the CDR3 is TGTGCCAGCAGCCATGAGGTGAGCTACAATGAGCAGTTCTTC.

V and J are TRBV14 and TRBJ2-5; D gene ambiguous. This CDR3 comprises 15 residues. The ends were cut back, 1 base at V and 1 base at J, with 10 bases in the middle. Germline CDR1 and CDR2: SGHDN and FVKESK. CDR3 bases: TGTGCCAGCAGCCAAGTCACCAGCGCCCAAGAGACCCAGTACTTC. Translating it yields CASSQVTSAQETQYF.

The chain links TRBV28 to TRBJ2-7; weak D call: TRBD2 (5 bases). This CDR3 has 13 residues. Per germline, CDR1 MDHEN and CDR2 SYDVKM. Here the CDR3 reads CASKPAEIYEQYF. DNA of the CDR3: TGTGCGTCGAAACCAGCGGAGATCTACGAGCAGTACTTC.

V and J are TRBV10-2 and TRBJ1-5; TRBD1 matches 7 bases. V shed 8 bases and J 1 base; nucleotides not matched to a gene: 5. The CDR3 spans 14 residues. CDR1 and CDR2 (germline): WSHSY, SAAADI. For the CDR3, the DNA is TGCGCCAGCCGACAGGGATTGAGCAATCAGCCCCAGCATTTT. It specifies CASRQGLSNQPQHF.

The genes are TRBV7-3 and TRBJ2-7; a possible D gene is TRBD1 (6 bases). The CDR3 length is 15 residues. V was trimmed by 5 bases and J by 3 bases, leaving 17 bases between them. CDR1 and CDR2 (germline): SGHTA, FQGTGA. CDR3 in amino acids: CASSDWDIKNYEQYF. For the CDR3, the DNA is TGTGCCAGCAGCGACTGGGACATAAAGAACTACGAGCAGTACTTC.

On this clone: The sample has other DNA sequences that encode this CDR3 too. V and J are TRBV7-2 and TRBJ2-7, with TRBD1 matching 7 bases. This CDR3 contains 14 residues. The V gene's germline CDR1 is SGHTA and CDR2 FQGNSA. After removal of 1 base from V and 3 bases from J, the junction contained 3 bases not matched to a gene. The CDR3 DNA is TGTGCCAGCAGCTTAGGGGCAGGGGGCTACGAGCAGTACTTC. This translates into CASSLGAGGYEQYF.

The V and J genes are TRBV5-1 and TRBJ2-7; no clear D gene. V lost 1 base and J 7 bases, leaving 12 bases between the germline ends. In germline, CDR1 is SGHRS, CDR2 YFSETQ. The CDR3 is made up of 13 amino acids. CDR3 sequence reads: CASSLLTPREQYF. In nucleotides, the CDR3 is TGCGCCAGCAGCTTGCTGACACCCAGGGAGCAGTACTTC.